A selection of T cell receptor beta chains follows, all from one sample in a study of T cell repertoires in cytomegalovirus infection. No antigens are known for them. MiXCR, applied by TCRdb to the reads, yields one record per CDR3 protein. This sample has roughly 860,000 distinct CDR3 sequences, with about 33% found just once. The sequences come from cultured CD8+ T cells from PBMCs, collected from culture after CMV antigen stimulation. Receptors were obtained from a human donor in good health (CMV status not recorded). Some clones in this sample may be carry-over from other donors' samples. Both conserved end residues are part of each CDR3. Fields, in order: CDR3 length, D gene, clone size, J gene, V gene, CDR3 protein, CDR3 DNA. The D gene is left open where the match is weak. Only some rows state a clone size, as once, few, many or a class for expanded clones.

cdr3_length: 15; d_call: TRBD1; clone_size: -; j_call: TRBJ2-3; v_call: TRBV5-1; cdr3_aa: CASGEGTGVADTQYF; cdr3_nt: TGCGCCAGTGGCGAGGGAACAGGGGTGGCAGATACGCAGTATTTT
cdr3_length: 18; d_call: TRBD1; clone_size: -; j_call: TRBJ1-2; v_call: TRBV6-1; cdr3_aa: CASSDLPDRGSLVYGYTF; cdr3_nt: TGTGCCAGCAGCGATCTCCCGGACAGGGGGTCCCTAGTCTATGGCTACACCTTC
cdr3_length: 16; d_call: TRBD1; clone_size: few; j_call: TRBJ1-2; v_call: TRBV7-9; cdr3_aa: CASSSAGTGGIYGYTF; cdr3_nt: TGTGCCAGCAGCTCCGCCGGGACAGGGGGTATCTATGGCTACACCTTC
cdr3_length: 15; d_call: -; clone_size: few; j_call: TRBJ2-5; v_call: TRBV7-9; cdr3_aa: CASSRPGGPQETQYF; cdr3_nt: TGTGCCAGCAGTAGACCCGGAGGTCCTCAAGAGACCCAGTACTTC
cdr3_length: 12; d_call: -; clone_size: once; j_call: TRBJ2-1; v_call: TRBV20-1; cdr3_aa: CSAPGPYNEQFF; cdr3_nt: TGCAGTGCCCCCGGACCTTACAATGAGCAGTTCTTC
cdr3_length: 15; d_call: TRBD1; clone_size: -; j_call: TRBJ1-1; v_call: TRBV20-1; cdr3_aa: CSASSRNRGNTEAFF; cdr3_nt: TGCAGTGCTTCATCCAGGAACAGGGGAAACACTGAAGCTTTCTTT
cdr3_length: 12; d_call: -; clone_size: once; j_call: TRBJ2-5; v_call: TRBV6-5; cdr3_aa: CASSSGSGTQYF; cdr3_nt: TGTGCCAGCAGCTCAGGGTCAGGGACCCAGTACTTC
cdr3_length: 14; d_call: -; clone_size: many; j_call: TRBJ2-5; v_call: TRBV27; cdr3_aa: CASSQVDGQGAQYF; cdr3_nt: TGTGCCAGCAGTCAGGTCGATGGGCAAGGGGCCCAGTACTTC
cdr3_length: 14; d_call: -; clone_size: many; j_call: TRBJ1-1; v_call: TRBV12-3/TRBV12-4; cdr3_aa: CASKTGRRVTEAFF; cdr3_nt: TGTGCCAGCAAAACAGGGAGACGGGTCACTGAAGCTTTCTTT
cdr3_length: 18; d_call: -; clone_size: few; j_call: TRBJ1-2; v_call: TRBV29-1; cdr3_aa: CSVEVGVAGPSTSYGYTF; cdr3_nt: TGCAGCGTTGAAGTCGGGGTGGCAGGCCCCAGTACCTCCTATGGCTACACCTTC
cdr3_length: 14; d_call: TRBD1; clone_size: -; j_call: TRBJ1-2; v_call: TRBV11-2; cdr3_aa: CASSFATGVYGYTF; cdr3_nt: TGTGCCAGCAGCTTCGCGACAGGGGTCTATGGCTACACCTTC
cdr3_length: 14; d_call: TRBD2; clone_size: few; j_call: TRBJ2-2; v_call: TRBV6-5; cdr3_aa: CASSISGDTGELFF; cdr3_nt: TGTGCCAGCAGCATTAGCGGGGATACCGGGGAGCTGTTTTTT
cdr3_length: 14; d_call: -; clone_size: -; j_call: TRBJ2-2; v_call: TRBV12-3/TRBV12-4; cdr3_aa: CASSGTEGTGELFF; cdr3_nt: TGTGCCAGCAGCGGGACCGAAGGGACCGGGGAGCTGTTTTTT
cdr3_length: 17; d_call: -; clone_size: -; j_call: TRBJ1-1; v_call: TRBV7-4; cdr3_aa: CASSLEGGGREYTEAFF; cdr3_nt: TGTGCCAGCAGCTTAGAGGGTGGGGGAAGGGAATACACTGAAGCTTTCTTT
cdr3_length: 14; d_call: -; clone_size: -; j_call: TRBJ1-2; v_call: TRBV5-6; cdr3_aa: CASSEGTAFWGYTF; cdr3_nt: TGTGCCAGCAGCGAGGGGACGGCCTTTTGGGGCTACACCTTC
cdr3_length: 18; d_call: TRBD1; clone_size: few; j_call: TRBJ1-4; v_call: TRBV2; cdr3_aa: CASLLPGQGSLAHEKLFF; cdr3_nt: TGTGCCAGCCTTCTCCCGGGACAGGGGAGTTTGGCGCATGAAAAACTGTTTTTT
cdr3_length: 14; d_call: -; clone_size: few; j_call: TRBJ1-6; v_call: TRBV6-5; cdr3_aa: CASSTPGQNSPLHF; cdr3_nt: TGTGCCAGCAGTACACCGGGACAAAATTCACCCCTCCACTTT
cdr3_length: 15; d_call: -; clone_size: -; j_call: TRBJ2-1; v_call: TRBV7-4; cdr3_aa: CASRPKIALPNEQFF; cdr3_nt: TGTGCCAGCAGACCGAAAATCGCTCTTCCCAATGAGCAGTTCTTC
cdr3_length: 15; d_call: TRBD2; clone_size: -; j_call: TRBJ2-1; v_call: TRBV9; cdr3_aa: CASTGSGGINNEQFF; cdr3_nt: TGTGCCAGCACCGGTAGCGGGGGGATTAACAATGAGCAGTTCTTC
cdr3_length: 16; d_call: -; clone_size: -; j_call: TRBJ2-3; v_call: TRBV3-1; cdr3_aa: CASSLLDLPLRDTQYF; cdr3_nt: TGTGCCAGCAGCCTCCTTGATCTCCCTCTTAGGGATACGCAGTATTTT
cdr3_length: 14; d_call: TRBD1; clone_size: -; j_call: TRBJ2-1; v_call: TRBV27; cdr3_aa: CASSGGTGWNEQFF; cdr3_nt: TGTGCCAGCAGCGGCGGGACAGGGTGGAATGAGCAGTTCTTC
cdr3_length: 13; d_call: -; clone_size: few; j_call: TRBJ1-1; v_call: TRBV12-3/TRBV12-4; cdr3_aa: CASSFSQGNEAFF; cdr3_nt: TGTGCCAGCAGCTTCTCACAGGGAAATGAAGCTTTCTTT
cdr3_length: 13; d_call: TRBD1; clone_size: -; j_call: TRBJ2-5; v_call: TRBV18; cdr3_aa: CASSPGQGETQYF; cdr3_nt: TGTGCCAGCTCACCGGGACAGGGAGAGACCCAGTACTTC
cdr3_length: 11; d_call: -; clone_size: -; j_call: TRBJ2-1; v_call: TRBV12-5; cdr3_aa: CASGLSNEQFF; cdr3_nt: TGTGCTAGTGGTTTGAGCAACGAGCAGTTCTTC
cdr3_length: 19; d_call: -; clone_size: few; j_call: TRBJ2-6; v_call: TRBV11-1; cdr3_aa: CASSGGVTSAYSGANVLTF; cdr3_nt: TGTGCCAGCTCCGGAGGGGTGACATCCGCATACTCTGGGGCCAACGTCCTGACTTTC
cdr3_length: 10; d_call: -; clone_size: few; j_call: TRBJ2-5; v_call: TRBV7-9; cdr3_aa: CASGKETQYF; cdr3_nt: TGTGCCAGCGGCAAAGAGACCCAGTACTTC
cdr3_length: 15; d_call: TRBD1; clone_size: -; j_call: TRBJ2-5; v_call: TRBV20-1; cdr3_aa: CSARVGQGARLTQYF; cdr3_nt: TGCAGTGCTAGAGTGGGGCAGGGGGCCCGCCTAACCCAGTACTTC
cdr3_length: 13; d_call: -; clone_size: -; j_call: TRBJ1-1; v_call: TRBV7-6; cdr3_aa: CASSSGGLAEAFF; cdr3_nt: TGTGCCAGCAGCTCGGGGGGTTTGGCTGAAGCTTTCTTT
cdr3_length: 14; d_call: -; clone_size: many; j_call: TRBJ1-6; v_call: TRBV7-2; cdr3_aa: CASSLARINSPLHF; cdr3_nt: TGTGCCAGCAGCTTAGCCCGTATTAATTCACCCCTCCACTTT
cdr3_length: 13; d_call: -; clone_size: -; j_call: TRBJ2-1; v_call: TRBV9; cdr3_aa: CASSLESTDEQFF; cdr3_nt: TGTGCCAGCAGTCTCGAATCGACGGATGAGCAGTTCTTC
cdr3_length: 15; d_call: -; clone_size: few; j_call: TRBJ1-5; v_call: TRBV7-9; cdr3_aa: CASSLAVGGGQPQHF; cdr3_nt: TGTGCCAGCAGCTTAGCGGTGGGGGGAGGACAGCCCCAGCATTTT
cdr3_length: 14; d_call: -; clone_size: -; j_call: TRBJ1-2; v_call: TRBV5-1; cdr3_aa: CASSSLDSINGYTF; cdr3_nt: TGCGCCAGCAGCTCCCTGGACAGCATCAATGGCTACACCTTC
cdr3_length: 20; d_call: -; clone_size: -; j_call: TRBJ2-1; v_call: TRBV12-5; cdr3_aa: CASGFSTDGPKTGSYNEQFF; cdr3_nt: TGTGCTAGTGGTTTTAGCACGGACGGTCCAAAGACGGGGTCCTACAATGAGCAGTTCTTC
cdr3_length: 13; d_call: -; clone_size: -; j_call: TRBJ2-5; v_call: TRBV4-1; cdr3_aa: CASSQDRTKTQYF; cdr3_nt: TGCGCTAGCAGCCAAGATCGGACAAAGACCCAGTACTTC
cdr3_length: 13; d_call: -; clone_size: -; j_call: TRBJ2-7; v_call: TRBV6-5; cdr3_aa: CASSRTPYYEQYF; cdr3_nt: TGTGCCAGCAGTAGGACACCCTACTACGAGCAGTACTTC
cdr3_length: 15; d_call: TRBD2; clone_size: many; j_call: TRBJ2-5; v_call: TRBV7-2; cdr3_aa: CASSLAGGLGETQYF; cdr3_nt: TGTGCCAGCAGCCTAGCGGGGGGGCTCGGAGAGACCCAGTACTTC
cdr3_length: 16; d_call: -; clone_size: few; j_call: TRBJ2-1; v_call: TRBV10-3; cdr3_aa: CAISDPGPPTINEQFF; cdr3_nt: TGTGCCATCAGTGACCCGGGACCGCCAACTATTAATGAGCAGTTCTTC
cdr3_length: 16; d_call: -; clone_size: many; j_call: TRBJ2-1; v_call: TRBV12-3/TRBV12-4; cdr3_aa: CASSQREGQGRDEQFF; cdr3_nt: TGTGCCAGCAGTCAGCGGGAAGGACAGGGTAGGGATGAGCAGTTCTTC